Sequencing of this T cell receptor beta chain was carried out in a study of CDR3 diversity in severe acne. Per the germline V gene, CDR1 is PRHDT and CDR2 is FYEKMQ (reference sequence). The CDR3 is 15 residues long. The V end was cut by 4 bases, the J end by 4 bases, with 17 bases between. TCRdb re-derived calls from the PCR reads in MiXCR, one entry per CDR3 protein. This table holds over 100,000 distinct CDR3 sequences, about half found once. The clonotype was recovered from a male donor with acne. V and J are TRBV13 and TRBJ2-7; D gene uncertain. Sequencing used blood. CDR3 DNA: TGTGCCAGCAGCTCTACAAACTGGAGTCCATACGAGCAGTACTTC. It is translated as CASSSTNWSPYEQYF.